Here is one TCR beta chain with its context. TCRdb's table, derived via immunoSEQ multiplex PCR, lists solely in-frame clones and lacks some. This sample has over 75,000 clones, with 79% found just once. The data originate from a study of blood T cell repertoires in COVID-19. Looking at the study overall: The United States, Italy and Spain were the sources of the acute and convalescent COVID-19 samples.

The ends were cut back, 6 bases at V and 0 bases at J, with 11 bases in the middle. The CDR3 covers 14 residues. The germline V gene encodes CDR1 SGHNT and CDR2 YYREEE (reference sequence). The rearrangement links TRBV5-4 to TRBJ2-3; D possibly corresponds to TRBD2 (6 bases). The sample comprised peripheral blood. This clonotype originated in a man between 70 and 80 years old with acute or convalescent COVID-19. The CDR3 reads CASMRGQSTDTQYF. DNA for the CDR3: TGTGCCAGCATGCGGGGCCAAAGCACAGATACGCAGTATTTT.